This T cell receptor beta chain emerged from a study of T cell repertoires in cytomegalovirus infection. Study-level background: Indications of both CMV infection and matching HLA type were provided by public TCR beta signatures.

TCRdb called the reads again in MiXCR, with one record for every CDR3 protein. The table has 200,000 to 250,000 distinct CDR3 sequences, 35% to 40% seen once. A remark on this clonotype: The antigen is undetermined. Relative to the germline gene, one junction end is altered; a read error may explain this.

Germline V gives CDR1 SGHVS, CDR2 FNYEAQ. The CDR3 runs to 14 residues. Overall study results and limits: Ex vivo, HLA-C-restricted CMV-specific TCR beta clonotypes prevailed over the rest of the response.

This chain uses TRBV7-6 with TRBJ2-1; a weak D match, TRBD2 (5 bases). This receptor was taken from a human donor in good health (CMV status not recorded). Some clones in this sample may be carry-over from other donors' samples. The sequencing here drew on CD8+ T cells from cultured PBMCs, taken from culture after CMV antigen stimulation. The CDR3 reads CASSLGPEAYERYF. For the CDR3, the DNA is TGTGCCAGCAGCTTAGGTCCGGAGGCATATGAGCGGTACTTC.